This TCR beta chain emerged from a study of T cells after yellow fever vaccination. Study summary: Preparation used SMART-Seq v4 Ultra Low Input for the low-cell-number fractions.

TCRdb analysed the 5' RACE reads with MiXCR anew, one entry per CDR3 protein. The sample shows around 300,000 distinct CDR3 sequences, 4.1% of them seen only once. The ends were cut back, 5 bases at V and 0 bases at J, with 13 bases in the middle. This CDR3 region has 15 residues. This clonotype came up many times. The V and J genes are TRBV12-3 or TRBV12-4 and TRBJ1-1; tentatively, D is TRBD1 (5 bases). The starting material was PBMCs, obtained 5 days after the yellow fever booster vaccination. The sequence came from a man younger than 30 who received the YFV17D yellow fever vaccine. This CDR3 reads CASSTLGGLNTEAFF. The CDR3 nucleotides are TGTGCCAGCAGTACCCTGGGGGGTCTGAACACTGAAGCTTTCTTT.